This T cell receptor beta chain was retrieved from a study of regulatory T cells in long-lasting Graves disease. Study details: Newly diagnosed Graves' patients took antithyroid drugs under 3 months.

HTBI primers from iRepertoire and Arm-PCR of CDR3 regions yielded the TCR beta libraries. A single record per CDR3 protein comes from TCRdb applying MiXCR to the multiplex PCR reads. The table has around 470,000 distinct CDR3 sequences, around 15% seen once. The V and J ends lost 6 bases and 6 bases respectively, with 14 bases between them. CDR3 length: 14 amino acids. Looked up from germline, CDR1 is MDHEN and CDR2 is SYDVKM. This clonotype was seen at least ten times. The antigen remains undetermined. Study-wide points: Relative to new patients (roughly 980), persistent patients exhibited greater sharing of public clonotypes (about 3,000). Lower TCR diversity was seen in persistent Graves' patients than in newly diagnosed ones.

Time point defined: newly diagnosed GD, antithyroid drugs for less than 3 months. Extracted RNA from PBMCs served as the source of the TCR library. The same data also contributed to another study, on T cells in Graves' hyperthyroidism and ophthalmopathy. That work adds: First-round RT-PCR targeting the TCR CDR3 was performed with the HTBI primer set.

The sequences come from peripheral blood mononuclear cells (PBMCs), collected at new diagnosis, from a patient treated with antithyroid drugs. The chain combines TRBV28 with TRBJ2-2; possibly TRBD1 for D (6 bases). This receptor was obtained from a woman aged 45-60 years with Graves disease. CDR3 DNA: TGTGCCAGCAGAACCCACAGGGTTGCCGGGGAGCTGTTTTTT. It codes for CASRTHRVAGELFF.